Each of the 5 T cell receptor beta chains below was sequenced from the same sample in a study of T cell changes during pregnancy in multiple sclerosis. This table comes from immunoSEQ multiplex PCR, and its TCRdb copy is limited to in-frame clones, with some not included. The sample yields some 71,000 clones, approximately 91% seen once. The source material was peripheral blood, sampled in the third trimester of pregnancy. Every receptor here comes from a female donor with multiple sclerosis, enrolled in a pregnancy study.

The chain links TRBV7-3 to TRBJ2-2, with 8 bases fitting TRBD2. The CDR3 length is 14 residues. Trimming cost V 5 bases and J 6 bases; bases outside gene matches: 5. Per the germline V gene, CDR1 is SGHTA and CDR2 is FQGTGA. The CDR3 DNA reads TGTGCCAGCAGCCCAATTAGCGGGGCCGGGGAGCTGTTTTTT. Amino acid sequence: CASSPISGAGELFF.

This sequence joins TRBV15 and TRBJ1-6; a weak D match, TRBD1 (5 bases). CDR1 and CDR2 (germline): LNHNV, YYDKDF (reference sequence). Deletions cut 6 bases from V and 8 bases from J, with 14 bases between. The CDR3 spans 14 residues. The CDR3 region has the DNA TGTGCCACCAGTCCGGGGGGGGGATATTCACCCCTCCACTTT. This sequence encodes CATSPGGGYSPLHF.

The DNA for the CDR3 is TGCGCCAGCAGCTCGCCCCAGGGGAGAGCCGGGGAGCTGTTTTTT. Protein: CASSSPQGRAGELFF. The gene calls are TRBV5-1 and TRBJ2-2, with a weak D call TRBD1 (6 bases). Germline V gives CDR1 SGHRS, CDR2 YFSETQ. V was cut by 3 bases and J by 6 bases, with 15 bases left in between. This CDR3 contains 15 residues.

J is TRBJ2-3 and V is TRBV7-9, with 9 positions matching TRBD1. V was pared by 1 base and J by 2 bases, with 4 bases of the junction left unmatched. CDR3 length: 16 amino acids. Germline V lookup: CDR1 SEHNR, CDR2 FQNEAQ (reference sequence). The CDR3 loop is CASSLGQGVYTDTQYF. For the CDR3, the DNA is TGTGCCAGCAGCTTAGGACAGGGGGTTTACACAGATACGCAGTATTTT. Supplemented by reference TRBV7-9 and TRBJ2-3, the full variable domain reads DTGVSQNPRHKITKRGQNVTFRCDPISEHNRLYWYRQTLGQGPEFLTYFQNEAQLEKSRLLSDRFSAERPKGSFSTLEIQRTEQGDSAMYLCASSLGQGVYTDTQYFGPGTRLTVL.

The chain couples TRBV19 to TRBJ1-2; D unresolved. The CDR3 spans 14 residues. Germline lookup yields CDR1 LNHDA and CDR2 SQIVND (reference sequence). V gave up 5 bases and J gave up 6 bases, with 16 bases separating them. Written as DNA, the CDR3 is TGTGCCAGTAGTCAAACGGGCGGGGAGGATGGCTACACCTTC. This codes for CASSQTGGEDGYTF. The full variable domain, rest sourced from reference TRBV19 and TRBJ1-2, is DGGITQSPKYLFRKEGQNVTLSCEQNLNHDAMYWYRQDPGQGLRLIYYSQIVNDFQKGDIAEGYSVSREKKESFPLTVTSAQKNPTAFYLCASSQTGGEDGYTFGSGTRLTVV.